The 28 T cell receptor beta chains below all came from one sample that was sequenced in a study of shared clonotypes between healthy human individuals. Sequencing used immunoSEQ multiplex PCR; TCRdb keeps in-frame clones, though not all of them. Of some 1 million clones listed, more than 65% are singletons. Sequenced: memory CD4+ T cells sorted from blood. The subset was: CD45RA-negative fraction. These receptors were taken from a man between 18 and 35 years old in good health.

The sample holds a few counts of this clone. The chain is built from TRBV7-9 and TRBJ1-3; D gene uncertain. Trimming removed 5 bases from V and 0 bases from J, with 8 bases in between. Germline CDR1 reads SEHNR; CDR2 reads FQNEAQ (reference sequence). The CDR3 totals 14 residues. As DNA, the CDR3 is TGTGCCAGCAGCCCCGGCCACTCTGGAAACACCATATATTTT. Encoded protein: CASSPGHSGNTIYF. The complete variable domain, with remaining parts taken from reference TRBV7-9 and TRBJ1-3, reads DTGVSQNPRHKITKRGQNVTFRCDPISEHNRLYWYRQTLGQGPEFLTYFQNEAQLEKSRLLSDRFSAERPKGSFSTLEIQRTEQGDSAMYLCASSPGHSGNTIYFGEGSWLTVV.

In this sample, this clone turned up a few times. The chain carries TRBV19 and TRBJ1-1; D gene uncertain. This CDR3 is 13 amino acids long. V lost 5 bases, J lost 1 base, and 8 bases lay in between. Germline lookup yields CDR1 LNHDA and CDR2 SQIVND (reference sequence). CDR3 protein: CASSALGNTEAFF. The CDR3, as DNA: TGTGCCAGTAGTGCCCTGGGGAACACTGAAGCTTTCTTT. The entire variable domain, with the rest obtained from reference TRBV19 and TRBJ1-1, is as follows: DGGITQSPKYLFRKEGQNVTLSCEQNLNHDAMYWYRQDPGQGLRLIYYSQIVNDFQKGDIAEGYSVSREKKESFPLTVTSAQKNPTAFYLCASSALGNTEAFFGQGTRLTVV.

The CDR3 spells CASSYGQGNYGYTF. For the CDR3, the DNA is TGTGCCAGCAGTTACGGACAGGGGAACTATGGCTACACCTTC. The rearrangement uses TRBV6-5 and TRBJ1-2, with 9 bases identical to TRBD1. This CDR3 region has 14 residues. V lost 2 bases, J lost 2 bases, and 0 bases stayed unmatched. Germline CDR1 reads MNHEY; CDR2 reads SVGAGI.

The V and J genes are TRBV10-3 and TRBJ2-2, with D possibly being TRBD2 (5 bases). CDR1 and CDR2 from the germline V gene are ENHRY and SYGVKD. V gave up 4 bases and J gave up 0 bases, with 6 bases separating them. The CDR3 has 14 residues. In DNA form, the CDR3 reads TGTGCCATCAGTGCTAGCACGAACACCGGGGAGCTGTTTTTT. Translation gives CAISASTNTGELFF.

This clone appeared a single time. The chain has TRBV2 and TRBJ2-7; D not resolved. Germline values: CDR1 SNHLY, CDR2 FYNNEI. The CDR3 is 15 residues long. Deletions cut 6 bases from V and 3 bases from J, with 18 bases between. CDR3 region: CASRVPLQVNYEQYF. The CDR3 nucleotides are TGTGCCAGCAGGGTACCCCTGCAGGTGAACTACGAGCAGTACTTC.

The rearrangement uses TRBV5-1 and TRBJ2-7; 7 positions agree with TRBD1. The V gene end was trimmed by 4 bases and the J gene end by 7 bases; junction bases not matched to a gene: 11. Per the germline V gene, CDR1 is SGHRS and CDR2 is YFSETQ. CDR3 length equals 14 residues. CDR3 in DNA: TGCGCCAGCAGCGTAATTACAGGGGCGGCGGAGCAGTACTTC. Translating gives CASSVITGAAEQYF.

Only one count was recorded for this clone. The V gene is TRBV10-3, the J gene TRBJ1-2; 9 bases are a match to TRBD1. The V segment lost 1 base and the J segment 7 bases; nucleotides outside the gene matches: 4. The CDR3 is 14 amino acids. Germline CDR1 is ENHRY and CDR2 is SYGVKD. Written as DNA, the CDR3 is TGTGCCATCAGTGAGTTGGGACAGGGAGGTGGCTACACCTTC. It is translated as CAISELGQGGGYTF.

The CDR3, as DNA: TGTGCCAGCAGCCCCCGGCGAGGGGGCTACAATGAGCAGTTCTTC. It codes for CASSPRRGGYNEQFF. The chain joins TRBV9 to TRBJ2-1; a possible D gene is TRBD1 (6 bases). The CDR3 runs to 15 residues. Germline CDR1 SGDLS, CDR2 YYNGEE. V gave up 4 bases and J gave up 3 bases, with 14 bases separating them.

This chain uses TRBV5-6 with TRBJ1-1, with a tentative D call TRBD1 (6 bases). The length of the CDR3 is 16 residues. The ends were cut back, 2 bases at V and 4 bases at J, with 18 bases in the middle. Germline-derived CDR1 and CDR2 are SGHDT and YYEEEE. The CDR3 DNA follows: TGTGCCAGCAGCTTAGGGGGGCGGGCTAAGGGCACTGAAGCTTTCTTT. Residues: CASSLGGRAKGTEAFF.

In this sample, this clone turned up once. For the CDR3, the DNA is TGTGCCAGCAGCTTCCGGCGGACGCTCGCAGACACCATATATTTT. Protein product: CASSFRRTLADTIYF. The genes are TRBV13 and TRBJ1-3; D remains unclear. In germline, CDR1 is PRHDT, CDR2 FYEKMQ (reference sequence). The CDR3 runs to 15 residues. The V gene lost 3 bases and the J gene lost 8 bases, with 17 bases spanning the gap.

CDR3 in DNA: TGTGCCAGCAGCTTTTTAGAGGCCCACGAGCAGTACTTC. Translation: CASSFLEAHEQYF. The V call is TRBV5-4, the J call TRBJ2-7; D unresolved. Per germline, CDR1 SGHNT and CDR2 YYREEE (reference sequence). The CDR3 consists of 13 residues. The V end lost 2 bases, the J end lost 5 bases, and 11 bases lay between the germline ends.

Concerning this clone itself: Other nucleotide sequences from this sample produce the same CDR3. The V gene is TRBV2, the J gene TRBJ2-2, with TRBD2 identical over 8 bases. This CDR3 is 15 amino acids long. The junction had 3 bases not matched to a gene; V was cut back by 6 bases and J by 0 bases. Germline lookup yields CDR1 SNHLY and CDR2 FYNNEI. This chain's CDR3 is CASRELAANTGELFF. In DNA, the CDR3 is TGTGCCAGCAGGGAACTAGCGGCGAACACCGGGGAGCTGTTTTTT.

CDR3 loop: CAISESGTDNQPQHF. CDR3 sequence (DNA): TGTGCCATCAGTGAGTCCGGGACAGACAATCAGCCCCAGCATTTT. This chain links TRBV10-3 with TRBJ1-5; 7 bases are a match to TRBD1. Germline CDR1 is ENHRY and CDR2 is SYGVKD. V was clipped by 0 bases and J by 3 bases; unmatched bases: 2. The CDR3 runs to 15 residues.

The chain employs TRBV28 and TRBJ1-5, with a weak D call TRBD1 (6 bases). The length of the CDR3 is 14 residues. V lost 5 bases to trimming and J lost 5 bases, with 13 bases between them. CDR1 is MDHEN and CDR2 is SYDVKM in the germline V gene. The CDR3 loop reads CASSLLGGYQPQHF. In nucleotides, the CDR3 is TGTGCCAGCAGTCTTTTAGGGGGGTATCAGCCCCAGCATTTT.

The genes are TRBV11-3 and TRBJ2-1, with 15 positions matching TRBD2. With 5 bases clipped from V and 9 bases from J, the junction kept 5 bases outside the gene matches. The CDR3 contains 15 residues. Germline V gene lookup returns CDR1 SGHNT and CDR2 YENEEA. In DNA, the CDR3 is TGTGCCAGCAGCATGGGACTAGCGGGAGGAGGTGAGCAGTTCTTC. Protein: CASSMGLAGGGEQFF.

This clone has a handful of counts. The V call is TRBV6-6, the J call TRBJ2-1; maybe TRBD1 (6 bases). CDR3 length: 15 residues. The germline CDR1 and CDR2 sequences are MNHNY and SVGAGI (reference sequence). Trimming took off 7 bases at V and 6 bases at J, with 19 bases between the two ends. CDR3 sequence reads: CASTQEGQGRNEQFF. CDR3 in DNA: TGTGCCAGCACCCAAGAAGGGCAGGGGCGCAATGAGCAGTTCTTC.

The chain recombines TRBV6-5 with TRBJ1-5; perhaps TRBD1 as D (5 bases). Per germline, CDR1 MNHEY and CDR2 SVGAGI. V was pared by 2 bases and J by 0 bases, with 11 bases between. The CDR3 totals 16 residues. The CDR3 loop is CASSYRGSYSNQPQHF. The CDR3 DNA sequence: TGTGCCAGCAGTTACCGGGGGAGTTATAGCAATCAGCCCCAGCATTTT.

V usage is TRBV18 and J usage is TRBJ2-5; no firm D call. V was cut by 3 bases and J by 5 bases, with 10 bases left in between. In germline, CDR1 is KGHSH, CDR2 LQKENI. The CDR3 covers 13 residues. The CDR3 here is CASSPIVTETQYF. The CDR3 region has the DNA TGTGCCAGCTCACCGATTGTTACGGAGACCCAGTACTTC.

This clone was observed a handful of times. For the CDR3, the DNA is TGTGCCAGCTCCCAGGGTGGTGAAGCTTTCTTT. Translation gives CASSQGGEAFF. The chain is built from TRBV18 and TRBJ1-1, with D perhaps matching TRBD1 (5 bases). Germline V CDR1 and CDR2: KGHSH, LQKENI. The CDR3 is 11 amino acids. The germline V and J ends were trimmed by 6 bases and 7 bases, with 9 bases remaining between them.

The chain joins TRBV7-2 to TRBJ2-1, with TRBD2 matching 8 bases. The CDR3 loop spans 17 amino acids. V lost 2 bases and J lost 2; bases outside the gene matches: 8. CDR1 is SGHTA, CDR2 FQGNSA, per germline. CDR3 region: CASSLLSGSGTYNEQFF. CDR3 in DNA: TGTGCCAGCAGCTTACTCAGCGGGAGTGGCACCTACAATGAGCAGTTCTTC. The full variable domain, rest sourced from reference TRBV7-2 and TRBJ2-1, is GAGVSQSPSNKVTEKGKDVELRCDPISGHTALYWYRQSLGQGLEFLIYFQGNSAPDKSGLPSDRFSAERTGGSVSTLTIQRTQQEDSAVYLCASSLLSGSGTYNEQFFGPGTRLTVL.

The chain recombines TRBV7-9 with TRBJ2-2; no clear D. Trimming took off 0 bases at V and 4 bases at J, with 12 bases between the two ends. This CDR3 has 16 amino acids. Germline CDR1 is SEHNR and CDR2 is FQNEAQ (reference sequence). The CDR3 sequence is CASSLAGGPTTGELFF. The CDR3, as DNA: TGTGCCAGCAGCTTAGCTGGCGGCCCAACCACCGGGGAGCTGTTTTTT.

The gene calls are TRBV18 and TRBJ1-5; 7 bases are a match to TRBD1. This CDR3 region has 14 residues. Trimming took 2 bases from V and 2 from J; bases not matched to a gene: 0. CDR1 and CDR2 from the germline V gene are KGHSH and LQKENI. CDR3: CASSPDRGNQPQHF. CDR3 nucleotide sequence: TGTGCCAGCTCACCAGACAGGGGCAATCAGCCCCAGCATTTT.

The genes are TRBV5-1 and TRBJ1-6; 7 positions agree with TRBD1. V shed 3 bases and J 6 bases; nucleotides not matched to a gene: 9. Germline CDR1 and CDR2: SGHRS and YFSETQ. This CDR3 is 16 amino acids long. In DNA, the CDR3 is TGCGCCAGCAGCTCGGGGGGGACAGAGCCTAATTCACCCCTCCACTTT. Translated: CASSSGGTEPNSPLHF.

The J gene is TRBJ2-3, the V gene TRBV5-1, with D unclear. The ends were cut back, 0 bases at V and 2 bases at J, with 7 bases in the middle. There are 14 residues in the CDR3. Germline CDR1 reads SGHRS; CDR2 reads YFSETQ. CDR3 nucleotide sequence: TGCGCCAGCAGCTTGGCCCAGTACACAGATACGCAGTATTTT. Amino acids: CASSLAQYTDTQYF. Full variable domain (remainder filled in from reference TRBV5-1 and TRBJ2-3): KAGVTQTPRYLIKTRGQQVTLSCSPISGHRSVSWYQQTPGQGLQFLFEYFSETQRNKGNFPGRFSGRQFSNSRSEMNVSTLELGDSALYLCASSLAQYTDTQYFGPGTRLTVL.

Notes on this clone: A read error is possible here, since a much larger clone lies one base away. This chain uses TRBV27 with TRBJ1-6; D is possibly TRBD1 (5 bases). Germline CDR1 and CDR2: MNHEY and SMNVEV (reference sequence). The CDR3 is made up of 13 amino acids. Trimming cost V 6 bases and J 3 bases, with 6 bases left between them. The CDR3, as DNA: TGTGCCAGCAGGGGGCTCTATAATTCACCCCTCCACTTT. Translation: CASRGLYNSPLHF.

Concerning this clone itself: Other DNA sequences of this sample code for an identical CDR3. In DNA form, the CDR3 reads TGTGCCAGCAGGAATTCAGGGGGAAATCAGCCCCAGCATTTT. This encodes CASRNSGGNQPQHF. The chain joins TRBV6-1 to TRBJ1-5; TRBD1 matches at 7 bases. Germline V gives CDR1 MNHNS, CDR2 SASEGT. The J segment lost 4 bases and the V segment lost 6 bases, leaving 6 bases of the junction unmatched. This CDR3 contains 14 residues.

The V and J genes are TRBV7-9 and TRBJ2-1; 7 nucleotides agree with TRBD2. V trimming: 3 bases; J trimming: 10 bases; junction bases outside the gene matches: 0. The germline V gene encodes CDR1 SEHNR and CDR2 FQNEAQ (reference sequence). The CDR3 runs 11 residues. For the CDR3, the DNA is TGTGCCAGCAGCTTCGGGGGGGAGCAGTTCTTC. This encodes CASSFGGEQFF.

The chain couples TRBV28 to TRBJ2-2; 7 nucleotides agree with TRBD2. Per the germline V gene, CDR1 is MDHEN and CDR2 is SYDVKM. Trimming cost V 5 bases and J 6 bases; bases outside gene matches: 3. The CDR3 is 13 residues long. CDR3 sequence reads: CASSRGVAGELFF. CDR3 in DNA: TGTGCCAGCAGTCGGGGGGTCGCCGGGGAGCTGTTTTTT.